These T cell receptor beta chains were read from a single sample in a study of CD8+ T cells in alopecia areata. Measured with immunoSEQ multiplex PCR; TCRdb has only the in-frame clones, and not every one. This table has roughly 180,000 clones, roughly 53% appearing once. This material consisted of CD8+ T cells sorted from blood, taken at week 24, from a patient treated with tofacitinib. These receptors were collected from a human donor with alopecia areata. The CDR3 runs from the conserved cysteine through the conserved F or W. D genes are given only for firm matches. Clone size is shown for a subset of rows, as once, few, many or a class of expanded clone.

abundance: NA
j_gene: TRBJ2-7
d_gene: NA
v_gene: TRBV6-5
CDR3nt: TGTGCCAGCAGTTACCGGGGGGCTTCCTACGAGCAGTACTTC
CDR3aa: CASSYRGASYEQYF

abundance: few
j_gene: TRBJ1-1
d_gene: TRBD1
v_gene: TRBV15
CDR3nt: TGTGCCACCAACCCCAATGTCGGGACAGGGGGCACTGAAGCTTTCTTT
CDR3aa: CATNPNVGTGGTEAFF

abundance: NA
j_gene: TRBJ1-1
d_gene: NA
v_gene: TRBV4-3
CDR3nt: TGCGCCAGCAGCCAAGATCGTGGACTAGTCACTGAAGCTTTCTTT
CDR3aa: CASSQDRGLVTEAFF

abundance: once
j_gene: TRBJ1-5
d_gene: NA
v_gene: TRBV7-9
CDR3nt: TGTGCCAGCAGCCAAGAAAATAGCAATCAGCCCCAGCATTTT
CDR3aa: CASSQENSNQPQHF

abundance: few
j_gene: TRBJ2-1
d_gene: NA
v_gene: TRBV7-8
CDR3nt: TGTGCCAGCAGCTTACGCGCGGGGGCAACCTACAATGAGCAGTTCTTC
CDR3aa: CASSLRAGATYNEQFF

abundance: once
j_gene: TRBJ1-5
d_gene: NA
v_gene: TRBV19
CDR3nt: TGTGCCAGTAGTATGGGGCTGAGTCAGCCCCAGCATTTT
CDR3aa: CASSMGLSQPQHF

abundance: NA
j_gene: TRBJ2-3
d_gene: TRBD1
v_gene: TRBV28
CDR3nt: TGTGCCAGCAGTCGCAGGGGGGATACGCAGTATTTT
CDR3aa: CASSRRGDTQYF

abundance: NA
j_gene: TRBJ2-1
d_gene: NA
v_gene: TRBV2
CDR3nt: TGTGCCAGCGGAGCGAATGAGCAGTTCTTC
CDR3aa: CASGANEQFF

abundance: NA
j_gene: TRBJ1-1
d_gene: NA
v_gene: TRBV11-2
CDR3nt: TGTGCCAGCAGCCCGAGGGGGGGGACTGAAGCTTTCTTT
CDR3aa: CASSPRGGTEAFF

abundance: NA
j_gene: TRBJ2-3
d_gene: TRBD1
v_gene: TRBV5-1
CDR3nt: TGCGCCAGCAGTCTTGAACAGGGGGCCCAGGATACGCAGTATTTT
CDR3aa: CASSLEQGAQDTQYF

abundance: NA
j_gene: TRBJ1-5
d_gene: NA
v_gene: TRBV4-3
CDR3nt: TGCGCCAGCAGCCAAGATCGGTGGCAGCTAAATCAGCCCCAGCATTTT
CDR3aa: CASSQDRWQLNQPQHF

abundance: NA
j_gene: TRBJ1-6
d_gene: NA
v_gene: TRBV27
CDR3nt: TGTGCCAGCAGTATAACATCTAATTCACCCCTCCACTTT
CDR3aa: CASSITSNSPLHF

abundance: NA
j_gene: TRBJ1-1
d_gene: NA
v_gene: TRBV7-8
CDR3nt: TGTGCCAGCAGACTAGGAAGCGGGGGGAACACTGAAGCTTTCTTT
CDR3aa: CASRLGSGGNTEAFF

abundance: NA
j_gene: TRBJ2-1
d_gene: TRBD2
v_gene: TRBV4-3
CDR3nt: TGCGCCAGCAGCCAAGAACTAGCGGGGGTTAACAATGAGCAGTTCTTC
CDR3aa: CASSQELAGVNNEQFF

abundance: NA
j_gene: TRBJ2-7
d_gene: TRBD1
v_gene: TRBV28
CDR3nt: TGTGCCAGCAGTACTATGATCCGGGACAGGGGTTTTCACGAGCAGTACTTC
CDR3aa: CASSTMIRDRGFHEQYF

abundance: few
j_gene: TRBJ1-2
d_gene: NA
v_gene: TRBV9
CDR3nt: TGTGCCAGCAGCGTAGGGGACGGAGCTAACTATGGCTACACCTTC
CDR3aa: CASSVGDGANYGYTF

abundance: NA
j_gene: TRBJ1-2
d_gene: TRBD1
v_gene: TRBV6-5
CDR3nt: TGTGCCAGCAGTTACGCACAGGGGGCAGACGGCTACACCTTC
CDR3aa: CASSYAQGADGYTF

abundance: few
j_gene: TRBJ1-5
d_gene: NA
v_gene: TRBV7-8
CDR3nt: TGTGCCAGCAGCTCGATGCCTGATCAGCCCCAGCATTTT
CDR3aa: CASSSMPDQPQHF

abundance: NA
j_gene: TRBJ1-2
d_gene: NA
v_gene: TRBV5-1
CDR3nt: TGCGCCAGCAGCTTTTGGGGGTTAGACTATGGCTACACCTTC
CDR3aa: CASSFWGLDYGYTF

abundance: NA
j_gene: TRBJ1-1
d_gene: NA
v_gene: TRBV13
CDR3nt: TGTGCCAGCAGCAAGAACACTGAAGCTTTCTTT
CDR3aa: CASSKNTEAFF